The clone carrying this T cell receptor beta chain has more than one count but fewer than ten. Its specificity is not known. These data are taken from a study of response to subunit inactivated influenza vaccine. CDR1 and CDR2 (germline): DFQATT, SNEGSKA (reference sequence). The CDR3 runs 16 residues. With 6 bases clipped from V and 2 bases from J, the junction kept 13 bases outside the gene matches. Each CDR3 protein gets one entry after TCRdb re-called the RT-PCR reads with MiXCR. Of some 520,000 distinct CDR3 sequences in the sample, approximately 15% were seen once. Findings and limits, study-wide: New T cells are recruited in small numbers by each seasonal influenza vaccination, according to the authors' suggestion.

The sequence derives from a man aged 45-69 years who received an inactivated influenza vaccine. The sample in question was CD4+ T cells sorted from PBMCs, obtained less than 30 months after vaccination. The chain joins TRBV20-1 to TRBJ2-5; TRBD2 agrees at 9 bases. CDR3 bases: TGCAGTGCCTCCGCCTATCCTCTAGCGGGACAAGAGACCCAGTACTTC. The encoded protein is CSASAYPLAGQETQYF.